These 11 T cell receptor beta chains came from one sample sequenced in a study of T cells after yellow fever vaccination (dated by TCRdb to the late 2010s). What this sample's treatment or condition label stands for: live attenuated yellow fever vaccine strain. Library creation used 5' RACE. Instrument used: Illumina NovaSeq 6000. The public reads were quality trimmed at Q25 with fastp and then assembled into clones with MiXCR by TCRdb, keeping productive beta chains. One record per CDR3 amino acid sequence lists the most common genes and DNA. In this sample the table shows more than 200,000 distinct CDR3 sequences, approximately 3.8% of which occur a single time. Together, the top ten hold approximately 18% of the sample. The source was PBMCs, collected 15 days after the yellow fever booster vaccination. Receptors originate from a man younger than 35 who received the YFV17D yellow fever vaccine.

This clonotype was counted many times. This chain uses TRBV30 with TRBJ1-1; 9 nucleotides line up with TRBD1. Per the germline V gene, CDR1 is GTSNPN and CDR2 is SVGIG (reference sequence). Losses at the gene ends were 5 bases for V and 11 bases for J; bases not matched to a gene: 6. This CDR3 is built from 11 residues. CDR3 nucleotides: TGTGCCTGGGGACAGGGGATGAGTGCTTTCTTT. Protein sequence: CAWGQGMSAFF.

In this sample, this clonotype turned up many times. The chain has TRBV14 and TRBJ2-3; tentative D call: TRBD2 (5 bases). V was shortened by 4 bases and J by 0 bases, with 17 bases between the two germline ends. The CDR3 consists of 17 residues. Germline V gene data show CDR1 as SGHDN and CDR2 as FVKESK. For the CDR3, the DNA is TGTGCCAGCAGCCCGAGATCAGGCGGGCCTAGCACAGATACGCAGTATTTT. This sequence encodes CASSPRSGGPSTDTQYF. Supplemented by reference TRBV14 and TRBJ2-3, the full variable domain reads EAGVTQFPSHSVIEKGQTVTLRCDPISGHDNLYWYRRVMGKEIKFLLHFVKESKQDESGMPNNRFLAERTGGTYSTLKVQPAELEDSGVYFCASSPRSGGPSTDTQYFGPGTRLTVL.

Of note for this clonotype: A read error is possible here, since a much larger clone lies one base away. The chain joins TRBV29-1 to TRBJ2-7; D is ambiguous. Germline CDR1 SQVTM, CDR2 ANQGSEA. CDR3 length: 10 amino acids. The V gene lost 5 bases and the J gene lost 9 bases, with 11 bases spanning the gap. CDR3 region: CSVRVVRQYF. Written as DNA, the CDR3 is TGCAGCGTTAGAGTGGTGAGGCAGTACTTC.

This clonotype was recorded at least ten times. The chain couples TRBV5-1 to TRBJ1-2; TRBD1 agrees at 7 bases. There are 12 residues in the CDR3. Germline CDR1 reads SGHRS; CDR2 reads YFSETQ. Unmatched junction bases numbered 3, after V lost 4 bases and J lost 6 bases. The CDR3 DNA is TGCGCCAGCAGCCCGACAGGGAATGGCTACACCTTC. This encodes CASSPTGNGYTF.

This clonotype occurred many times. This chain links TRBV4-3 with TRBJ1-1; D not certain. CDR1 is LGHNA, CDR2 YSLEER, per germline. V lost 1 base and J lost 2, with 11 bases in between. The CDR3 loop spans 15 amino acids. DNA for the CDR3: TGCGCCAGCAGCCAAGGAACGGCTCCTAACACTGAAGCTTTCTTT. This encodes CASSQGTAPNTEAFF.

This clonotype was seen repeatedly, ten times or more. V gene TRBV5-5 combines with J gene TRBJ2-1; D gene ambiguous. The V and J ends lost 3 bases and 1 base respectively, with 14 bases between them. CDR3 size: 16 residues. Looked up from germline, CDR1 is SGHKS and CDR2 is YYEKEE (reference sequence). CDR3 in amino acids: CASSSSWSPSYNEQFF. The CDR3 coding sequence is TGTGCCAGCAGCTCTTCTTGGAGCCCGTCCTACAATGAGCAGTTCTTC.

This clonotype was picked up many times. This sequence joins TRBV18 and TRBJ1-1, with D hard to call. This CDR3 has 14 amino acids. Between the trimmed V and J ends, which lost 2 bases and 6 bases, there was a span of 13 bases. Germline lookup yields CDR1 KGHSH and CDR2 LQKENI. CDR3 coding DNA: TGTGCCAGCTCACCAAGTGTGACGACCGCTGAAGCTTTCTTT. Encoded protein: CASSPSVTTAEAFF.

The rearrangement uses TRBV9 and TRBJ2-1; weak D call: TRBD1 (5 bases). CDR1 and CDR2 from the germline V gene are SGDLS and YYNGEE. The length of the CDR3 is 15 residues. V shed 2 bases and J shed 2 bases, with 11 bases lying between them. CDR3 sequence reads: CASSVDTGAYNEQFF. CDR3 DNA: TGTGCCAGCAGCGTGGACACCGGAGCCTACAATGAGCAGTTCTTC.

The sample holds many counts of this clonotype. The chain recombines TRBV12-3 or TRBV12-4 with TRBJ2-4, with D perhaps TRBD1 (5 bases). V lost 3 bases, J lost 11 bases, and 14 bases lay in between. The CDR3 runs 13 residues. In nucleotides, the CDR3 is TGTGCCAGCAGTTTTCAGGGTTTTAGCTTTCAGTACTTC. Translation gives CASSFQGFSFQYF.

This clonotype was recorded many times. CDR3 DNA: TGTGCCAGCAGCCTGGCTCTAGCGGGGGTCGGTACCAAAAACATTCAGTACTTC. This encodes CASSLALAGVGTKNIQYF. The V call is TRBV7-8, the J call TRBJ2-4; 10 positions agree with TRBD2. The ends lost 5 bases at V and 2 bases at J; junction bases unmatched: 12. Germline CDR1 reads SGHVS; CDR2 reads FQNEAQ. The CDR3 runs to 18 residues. Full variable domain (remainder filled in from reference TRBV7-8 and TRBJ2-4): GAGVSQSPRYKVAKRGQDVALRCDPISGHVSLFWYQQALGQGPEFLTYFQNEAQLDKSGLPSDRFFAERPEGSVSTLKIQRTQQEDSAVYLCASSLALAGVGTKNIQYFGAGTRLSVL.

This clonotype came up many times. The J gene is TRBJ1-2, the V gene TRBV24-1, with TRBD1 as a possible D gene (6 bases). The V end was cut by 5 bases, the J end by 3 bases, with 15 bases between. Germline CDR1 and CDR2: KGHDR and SFDVKD. This CDR3 is 15 amino acids long. Here the CDR3 reads CATSGGPGADYGYTF. As DNA, the CDR3 is TGTGCCACCAGTGGGGGCCCGGGGGCGGACTATGGCTACACCTTC.